The source of this TCR beta chain is a study of blood T cell repertoires in COVID-19. Study as a whole: Sample material is recorded as cDNA or gDNA derived from T cells, B-cell-depleted T cells, or PBMCs.

The CDR3 length equals 12 residues, ends included. Germline CDR1 SGHNT, CDR2 YENEEA. A note on this clone: Because the CDR3's place on the DNA is in doubt, the DNA is left out and the CDR3 is given as listed by TCRdb.

Authors' processing steps: The assay estimated nucleated cells by amplifying reference gene primers. Generated by immunoSEQ multiplex PCR, the TCRdb table keeps only in-frame clones and is missing some. V, J and clone size are taken as reported in that table, and D and trimming were inferred from the DNA itself. The data contain 200,000 or so clones, about 80% of them singletons. The chain recombines TRBV11-3 with TRBJ2-2; the table names TRBD2, a call not compared with the DNA. The TCR sequence derives from a woman aged 55-69 years with acute or convalescent COVID-19. Sequenced input: peripheral blood. The CDR3: CASSLRAGELFF.